The table lists the clone carrying this TCR beta chain with a count of one. The antigen is undetermined. The CDR3 is made up of 14 amino acids. The V end was cut by 0 bases, the J end by 2 bases, with 9 bases between. CDR1 and CDR2 (germline): SGHNT, YYREEE (reference sequence). This entry belongs to a study of T-cell memory formation after mild COVID-19. Study-wide results and caveats: Clones contracting day 15 to 85 were balanced CD4/CD8; later expanders leaned CD4+.

From the 5' RACE reads, TCRdb called clonotypes with MiXCR, one entry per CDR3 protein. The table includes about 190,000 distinct CDR3 sequences, 15% to 20% detected once. V usage is TRBV5-4 and J usage is TRBJ2-7; D is unresolved. Sequencing was carried out using PBMCs or a T cell subset sorted from them (not recorded which). This receptor was obtained from an adult woman who had mild COVID-19 (a few samples of this study predate the infection). Cell type and time point are not known. The CDR3 protein is CASSLDRYAYEQYF. CDR3 coding DNA: TGTGCCAGCAGCTTGGATCGGTATGCCTACGAGCAGTACTTC.